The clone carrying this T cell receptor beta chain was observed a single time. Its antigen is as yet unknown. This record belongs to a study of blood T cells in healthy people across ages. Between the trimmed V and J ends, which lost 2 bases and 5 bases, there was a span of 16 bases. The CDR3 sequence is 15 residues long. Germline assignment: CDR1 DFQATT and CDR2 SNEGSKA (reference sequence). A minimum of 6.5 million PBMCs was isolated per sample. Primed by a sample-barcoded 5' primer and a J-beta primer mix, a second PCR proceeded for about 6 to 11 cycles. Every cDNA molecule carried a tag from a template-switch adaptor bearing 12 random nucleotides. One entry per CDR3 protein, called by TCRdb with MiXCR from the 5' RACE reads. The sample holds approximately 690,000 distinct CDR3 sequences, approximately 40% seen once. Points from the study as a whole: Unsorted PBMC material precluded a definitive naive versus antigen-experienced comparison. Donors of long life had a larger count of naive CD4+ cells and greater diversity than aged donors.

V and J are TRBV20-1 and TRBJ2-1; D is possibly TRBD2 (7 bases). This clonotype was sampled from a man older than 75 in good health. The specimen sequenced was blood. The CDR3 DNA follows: TGCAGTGCTAGACCTCTTGCGGGGGCGAACAATGAGCAGTTCTTC. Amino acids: CSARPLAGANNEQFF.